Presented here are 8 T cell receptor beta chains from one specimen sequenced in a study of graft-versus-host responses after intestinal transplantation. Intraepithelial and lamina propria lymphocytes were freed from processed graft tissue. Sequenced by immunoSEQ multiplex PCR; TCRdb stores in-frame clones only, minus some. This table has 20,000 or so clones, around 77% appearing once. Sequenced here: ileum tissue, sampled 12 days after intestinal transplant. These receptors came from a human patient who received an intestinal transplant, so some T cells may come from the graft donor.

The genes are TRBV2 and TRBJ2-2; 13 nucleotides align to TRBD2. The germline V gene has CDR1 SNHLY and CDR2 FYNNEI. The CDR3 consists of 16 residues. Trimming cost V 7 bases and J 5 bases; bases outside gene matches: 7. The DNA for the CDR3 is TGTGCCAGCAAGACTAGCGGGGGGCCCGGAACCGGGGAGCTGTTTTTT. This encodes CASKTSGGPGTGELFF.

V usage is TRBV7-2 and J usage is TRBJ2-5; 16 positions match TRBD2. The V and J ends lost 5 bases and 4 bases, in that order; junction bases with no gene match: 4. CDR1 and CDR2 from the germline V gene are SGHTA and FQGNSA. The CDR3 is 16 residues long. CDR3 nucleotides: TGTGCCAGCAGCCGGGGACTAGCGGGAGGGTTAGAGACCCAGTACTTC. This gives the protein CASSRGLAGGLETQYF.

For this clone: One end of the junction fails to match germline, which may point to a read error. V gene TRBV7-7 combines with J gene TRBJ2-3; D ambiguous. The CDR3 covers 14 residues. Germline V lookup: CDR1 SSHAT, CDR2 FNYEAQ (reference sequence). As DNA, the CDR3 is TGTGCTAGCAGCCCGGTGAGGAACACAGATACGCAGTATTTT. Amino acids: CASSPVRNTDTQYF.

In this sample, this clone turned up a few times. This chain links TRBV4-2 with TRBJ2-3; perhaps TRBD2 as D (5 bases). Trimming removed 8 bases from V and 2 bases from J, with 14 bases in between. CDR1 LGHNA and CDR2 YNFKEQ come from the germline V gene. This CDR3 spans 14 amino acids. The CDR3 loop is CASRFGKSTDTQYF. The CDR3 DNA reads as TGTGCCAGCCGTTTCGGGAAGTCCACAGATACGCAGTATTTT.

This clone showed up just once. DNA for the CDR3: TGTGCCATCCGACACGGCATGAACACTGAAGCTTTCTTT. Its translation is CAIRHGMNTEAFF. The rearrangement uses TRBV19 and TRBJ1-1, with D unresolved. Trimming stripped 10 bases from V and 0 bases from J, with 12 bases between. The CDR3 is made up of 13 amino acids. Per germline, CDR1 LNHDA and CDR2 SQIVND (reference sequence).

The chain uses TRBV5-1 and TRBJ1-2; 11 bases agree with TRBD1. Per germline, CDR1 SGHRS and CDR2 YFSETQ. Trimming cost V 4 bases and J 8 bases; bases outside gene matches: 7. The CDR3 spans 14 residues. CDR3 nucleotides: TGCGCCAGCAGCCTCTGGACAGGGGGCGGGGGCTACACCTTC. Translated: CASSLWTGGGGYTF.

The chain carries TRBV4-1 and TRBJ2-1; 8 bases fit TRBD2. CDR3 length: 15 residues. The trim removed 1 base at V and 3 bases at J, leaving 2 bases unmatched. Looked up from germline, CDR1 is MGHRA and CDR2 is YSYEKL. CDR3: CASSQGRGDYNEQFF. CDR3 nucleotide sequence: TGCGCCAGCAGCCAAGGGCGGGGGGACTACAATGAGCAGTTCTTC.

The chain carries TRBV7-6 and TRBJ2-1, with TRBD2 identical over 13 bases. Germline lookup yields CDR1 SGHVS and CDR2 FNYEAQ. The trim removed 6 bases at V and 0 bases at J, leaving 11 bases unmatched. The CDR3 length is 19 residues. The CDR3 DNA reads TGTGCCAGCAGTCTAGGGACTAGCGGGATTGGGTTCTCCTACAATGAGCAGTTCTTC. It encodes CASSLGTSGIGFSYNEQFF.